This T cell receptor beta chain was sequenced during a study of beta chain features in type 1 diabetes. Study-level findings and limits: Among all four CD4+ subsets, Type 1 diabetes patients had TCRB CDR3s that were moderately but significantly shorter. The influence of HLA type on TCRB rearrangement stayed undetermined. The study found that naive, central memory and Treg TCRB repertoires appeared more similar in patients than in healthy donors.

This clone showed up just a few times. Its antigen is not known. Every isolated RNA sample was fully reverse transcribed, so sequencing captured expressed TCRB transcripts. Clones were read by immunoSEQ multiplex PCR, and TCRdb kept only the in-frame ones, dropping some. The top ten hold nearly 0.04% of the sample, which has 630,000 or so clones, around 15% seen once. Germline CDR1 reads GTSNPN; CDR2 reads SVGIG (reference sequence). Trimming pared 1 base from V and 7 bases from J, leaving 11 bases between. The CDR3 has 13 residues. The sequenced sample consisted of naive CD4+ T cells from blood. The V and J genes are TRBV30 and TRBJ1-5; no clear D gene. This sequence originates from a man aged 18-30 years with type 1 diabetes. The CDR3 loop reads CAWSALGGQPQHF. The CDR3, as DNA: TGTGCCTGGAGTGCTCTGGGAGGCCAGCCCCAGCATTTT. Looking up the rest from reference TRBV30 and TRBJ1-5 gives the full variable domain: SQTIHQWPATLVQPVGSPLSLECTVEGTSNPNLYWYRQAAGRGLQLLFYSVGIGQISSEVPQNLSASRPQDRQFILSSKKLLLSDSGFYLCAWSALGGQPQHFGDGTRLSIL.